The 4 T cell receptor beta chains listed next were all sequenced from one sample in a study of early T cells in non-severe SARS-CoV-2 infection (dated by TCRdb to the early 2020s). The receptor library was made with 5' RACE. TCRdb lists the instrument as NextSeq 500. TCRdb itself trimmed the public reads at Q25 with fastp, ran MiXCR and retained productive beta chains. Each record represents a unique CDR3 protein, reported with the most common genes and DNA among its rows. The sample profile shows about 71,000 distinct CDR3 sequences; about 13% of them were found once. Of the sample, about 14% is held by the ten largest clones. Material: whole blood. The receptors here all came from an adult who was a healthcare worker with PCR-confirmed SARS-CoV-2 infection or an uninfected control (not recorded which).

This clonotype was recorded a few times. The chain employs TRBV29-1 and TRBJ2-1; tentatively, D is TRBD1 (5 bases). The CDR3 loop spans 12 amino acids. Germline-derived CDR1 and CDR2 are SQVTM and ANQGSEA. Trimming took off 7 bases at V and 2 bases at J, with 9 bases between the two ends. The CDR3 coding sequence is TGCAGCGGAGGACAAACCTACAATGAGCAGTTCTTC. This codes for CSGGQTYNEQFF.

This chain links TRBV7-2 with TRBJ2-4, with 7 bases that match TRBD2. Per the germline V gene, CDR1 is SGHTA and CDR2 is FQGNSA. The CDR3 extends over 13 amino acids. After removal of 0 bases from V and 8 bases from J, the junction contained 1 base not matched to a gene. CDR3 region: CASSLAGRDIQYF. CDR3 nucleotides: TGTGCCAGCAGCTTAGCGGGGAGGGACATTCAGTACTTC.

This clonotype has a count of ten or more. This CDR3 is CASSPAGSQNTEAFF. CDR3 nucleotides: TGTGCCAGCAGCCCAGCGGGTTCCCAGAACACTGAAGCTTTCTTT. The chain joins TRBV9 to TRBJ1-1, with unresolved D. Trimming shortened V by 4 bases and J by 1 base, and 14 bases separated the two germline ends. CDR3 length: 15 residues. The germline V gene encodes CDR1 SGDLS and CDR2 YYNGEE.

This sequence joins TRBV29-1 and TRBJ2-1, with no clear D. This CDR3 comprises 14 residues. Germline V gene data show CDR1 as SQVTM and CDR2 as ANQGSEA. V lost 7 bases, J lost 9 bases, and 22 bases lay in between. CDR3 sequence reads: CSDGLSPRNGEQFF. In DNA form, the CDR3 reads TGCAGCGATGGGTTGTCCCCTAGGAACGGTGAGCAGTTCTTC.